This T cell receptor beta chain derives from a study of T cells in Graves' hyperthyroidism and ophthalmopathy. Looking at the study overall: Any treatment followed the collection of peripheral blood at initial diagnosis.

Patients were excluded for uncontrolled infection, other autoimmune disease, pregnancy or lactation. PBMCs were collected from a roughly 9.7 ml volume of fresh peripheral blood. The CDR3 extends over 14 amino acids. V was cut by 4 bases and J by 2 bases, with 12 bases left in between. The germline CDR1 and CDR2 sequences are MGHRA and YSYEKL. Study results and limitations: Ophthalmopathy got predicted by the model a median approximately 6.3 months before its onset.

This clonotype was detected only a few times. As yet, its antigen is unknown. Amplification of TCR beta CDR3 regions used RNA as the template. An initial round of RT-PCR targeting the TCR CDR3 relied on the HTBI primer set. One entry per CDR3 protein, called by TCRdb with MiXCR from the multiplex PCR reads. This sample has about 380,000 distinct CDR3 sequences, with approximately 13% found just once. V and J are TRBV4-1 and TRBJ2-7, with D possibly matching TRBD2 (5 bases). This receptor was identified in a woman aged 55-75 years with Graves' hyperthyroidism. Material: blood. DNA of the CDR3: TGCGCCAGCAGCCCCAAGGACGGGACCTACGAGCAGTACTTC. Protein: CASSPKDGTYEQYF.